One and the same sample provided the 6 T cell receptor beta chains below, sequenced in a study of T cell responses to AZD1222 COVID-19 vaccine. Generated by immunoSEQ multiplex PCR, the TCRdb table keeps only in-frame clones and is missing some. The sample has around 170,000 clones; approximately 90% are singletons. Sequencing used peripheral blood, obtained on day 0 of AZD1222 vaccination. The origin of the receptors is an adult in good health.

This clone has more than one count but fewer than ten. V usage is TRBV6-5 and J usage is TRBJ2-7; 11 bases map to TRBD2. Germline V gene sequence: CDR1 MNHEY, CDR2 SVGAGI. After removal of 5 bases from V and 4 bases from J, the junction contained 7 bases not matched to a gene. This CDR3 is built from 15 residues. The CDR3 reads CASSPVTSGSYEQYF. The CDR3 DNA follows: TGTGCCAGCAGTCCCGTAACTAGCGGGAGTTACGAGCAGTACTTC.

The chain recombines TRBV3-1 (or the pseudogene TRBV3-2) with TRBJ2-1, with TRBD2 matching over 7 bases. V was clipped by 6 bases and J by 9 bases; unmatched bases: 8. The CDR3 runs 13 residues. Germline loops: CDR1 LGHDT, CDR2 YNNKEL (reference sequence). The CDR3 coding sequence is TGTGCCAGCAGGGGAGGGTCGGAAACTGAGCAGTTCTTC. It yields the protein CASRGGSETEQFF.

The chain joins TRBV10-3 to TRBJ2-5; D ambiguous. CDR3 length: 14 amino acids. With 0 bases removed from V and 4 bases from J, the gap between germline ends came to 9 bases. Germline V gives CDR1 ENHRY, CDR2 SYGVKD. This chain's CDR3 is CAISESRAGETQYF. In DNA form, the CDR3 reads TGTGCCATCAGTGAGTCAAGGGCTGGAGAGACCCAGTACTTC.

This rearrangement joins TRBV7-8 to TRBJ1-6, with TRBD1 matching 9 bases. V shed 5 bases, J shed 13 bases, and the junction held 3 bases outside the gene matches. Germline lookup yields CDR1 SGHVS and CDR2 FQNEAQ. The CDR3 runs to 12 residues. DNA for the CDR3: TGTGCCAGCAGCCTGGACAGGGGCCCCCTCCACTTT. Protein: CASSLDRGPLHF.

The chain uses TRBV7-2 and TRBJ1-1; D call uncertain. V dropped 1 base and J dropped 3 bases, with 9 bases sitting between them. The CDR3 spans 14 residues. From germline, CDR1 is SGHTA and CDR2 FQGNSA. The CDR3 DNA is TGTGCCAGCAGCTTAGTTTCGGGGTACACTGAAGCTTTCTTT. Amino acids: CASSLVSGYTEAFF.

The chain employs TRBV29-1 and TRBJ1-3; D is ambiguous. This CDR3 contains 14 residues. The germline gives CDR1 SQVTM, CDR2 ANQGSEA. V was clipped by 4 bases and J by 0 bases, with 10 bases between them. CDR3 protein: CSVVSHTSGNTIYF. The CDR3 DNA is TGCAGCGTTGTCAGCCATACCTCTGGAAACACCATATATTTT.